The 18 T cell receptor beta chains given below trace back to one sample, sequenced in a study of blood T cell repertoires in COVID-19. Profiling relied on immunoSEQ multiplex PCR, and the TCRdb table lists in-frame clones only, not all of them. Of a few hundred thousand clones listed, 82% are singletons. The sequenced material came from peripheral blood. The origin of the receptors is a young woman with acute or convalescent COVID-19.

The chain is built from TRBV29-1 and TRBJ2-1; D is perhaps TRBD1 (6 bases). CDR3 size: 15 residues. The V end lost 7 bases, the J end lost 7 bases, and 23 bases lay between the germline ends. CDR1 is SQVTM and CDR2 is ANQGSEA in the germline V gene. The CDR3 reads CSARRAPGDGNEQFF. The CDR3 nucleotides are TGCAGCGCTAGACGGGCCCCAGGGGATGGAAATGAGCAGTTCTTC.

The genes are TRBV6-5 and TRBJ2-2; D unclear. Trimming took off 1 base at V and 0 bases at J, with 9 bases between the two ends. The CDR3 spans 16 residues. Per germline, CDR1 MNHEY and CDR2 SVGAGI. CDR3 sequence reads: CASSYYQKTNTGELFF. As DNA, the CDR3 is TGTGCCAGCAGTTACTATCAGAAGACGAACACCGGGGAGCTGTTTTTT.

This clone has only a few counts. The chain is built from TRBV7-2 and TRBJ2-5; no firm D call. Trimming shortened V by 2 bases and J by 5 bases, and 12 bases separated the two germline ends. Germline CDR1 is SGHTA and CDR2 is FQGNSA. The CDR3 spans 14 residues. CDR3 nucleotide sequence: TGTGCCAGCAGCTTAATGGCAGGCAGGGAGACCCAGTACTTC. Translation gives CASSLMAGRETQYF.

V usage is TRBV5-4 and J usage is TRBJ2-1, with 12 bases matching TRBD2. Germline V CDR1 and CDR2: SGHNT, YYREEE (reference sequence). The CDR3 loop spans 16 amino acids. The junction had 11 bases not matched to a gene; V was cut back by 5 bases and J by 8 bases. In DNA, the CDR3 is TGTGCCAGCAGTTCCCGACTAGCGGGAGCGCCTTATGAGCAGTTCTTC. Encoded protein: CASSSRLAGAPYEQFF.

The CDR3 protein is CASSPTTGYGYTF. The CDR3 DNA follows: TGTGCCAGCTCACCAACGACGGGATATGGCTACACCTTC. The chain joins TRBV18 to TRBJ1-2; no clear D. The CDR3 covers 13 residues. Trimming shortened V by 2 bases and J by 5 bases, and 9 bases separated the two germline ends. The germline CDR1 and CDR2 sequences are KGHSH and LQKENI.

The V call is TRBV7-2, the J call TRBJ2-6; 10 nucleotides line up with TRBD1. The CDR3 sequence is 17 residues long. Germline CDR1 SGHTA, CDR2 FQGNSA. J lost 2 bases, V lost 5 bases, and 6 bases had no gene match. The CDR3 loop is CASSAPGQGTGANVLTF. In DNA, the CDR3 is TGTGCCAGCAGCGCCCCGGGACAGGGGACTGGGGCCAACGTCCTGACTTTC.

V and J are TRBV11-2 and TRBJ1-1; no reliable D call. This CDR3 comprises 12 residues. Deletions cut 8 bases from V and 0 bases from J, with 7 bases between. Germline CDR1 reads SGHAT; CDR2 reads FQNNGV. The CDR3 is CASQSLNTEAFF. The CDR3 DNA reads as TGTGCCAGCCAGTCCCTGAACACTGAAGCTTTCTTT.

The rearrangement links TRBV28 to TRBJ2-1; TRBD1 matches 9 bases. This CDR3 has 14 amino acids. The V gene end was trimmed by 5 bases and the J gene end by 6 bases; junction bases not matched to a gene: 5. The germline gives CDR1 MDHEN, CDR2 SYDVKM. CDR3 coding DNA: TGTGCCAGCAGTCCCCGGACAGGGGCCAATGAGCAGTTCTTC. Residues: CASSPRTGANEQFF.

This clone was counted once. The genes are TRBV11-2 and TRBJ2-1, with a weak D call TRBD2 (5 bases). Germline V lookup: CDR1 SGHAT, CDR2 FQNNGV. Between the trimmed V and J ends, which lost 5 bases and 0 bases, there was a span of 20 bases. This CDR3 is 18 amino acids long. The CDR3 reads CASSPSPPLESSYNEQFF. CDR3 sequence (DNA): TGTGCCAGCAGCCCTAGCCCCCCGCTAGAGTCCTCCTACAATGAGCAGTTCTTC.

DNA of the CDR3: TGTGCCAGCAGCGGGGCGGGACTAGCGGGAGGGGAGCAGTACTTC. Protein: CASSGAGLAGGEQYF. The chain carries TRBV7-2 and TRBJ2-7; 16 nucleotides line up with TRBD2. Germline CDR1 SGHTA, CDR2 FQGNSA. V trimming: 5 bases; J trimming: 7 bases; junction bases outside the gene matches: 5. CDR3 length equals 15 residues.

The V call is TRBV3-1 (or the pseudogene TRBV3-2), the J call TRBJ2-7, with TRBD2 matching over 8 bases. The CDR3 sequence is 15 residues long. The V segment lost 0 bases and the J segment 6 bases; nucleotides outside the gene matches: 7. Looked up from germline, CDR1 is LGHDT and CDR2 is YNNKEL (reference sequence). The CDR3 DNA follows: TGTGCCAGCAGCCAAGATCCCGGGCTAGCGGGCGAGCAGTACTTC. Encoded protein: CASSQDPGLAGEQYF.

J is TRBJ2-1 and V is TRBV4-2; 13 bases map to TRBD2. Germline V lookup: CDR1 LGHNA, CDR2 YNFKEQ. V gave up 3 bases and J gave up 9 bases; unmatched junction bases: 8. This CDR3 has 16 amino acids. The CDR3 coding sequence is TGTGCCAGCAGCCAGCGGACTAGCGGGAGCGTGGTTGAGCAGTTCTTC. The encoded protein is CASSQRTSGSVVEQFF.

V is TRBV4-2 and J is TRBJ2-5; D perhaps matches TRBD2 (6 bases). V gave up 1 base and J gave up 5 bases, with 11 bases separating them. CDR3 length: 14 residues. CDR1 and CDR2 from the germline V gene are LGHNA and YNFKEQ. Written as DNA, the CDR3 is TGTGCCAGCAGCCAAGTGGGGGGTTCGGAGACCCAGTACTTC. Its protein product is CASSQVGGSETQYF.

This clone was detected only once. V gene TRBV5-1 combines with J gene TRBJ1-2; D call uncertain. Per germline, CDR1 SGHRS and CDR2 YFSETQ. The CDR3 covers 15 residues. V lost 5 bases to trimming and J lost 4 bases, with 18 bases between them. The DNA of the CDR3 is TGCGCCAGCAGTCGATCGGAGGGCTTTGGCTATGGCTACACCTTC. Encoded protein: CASSRSEGFGYGYTF.

The sample holds a few counts of this clone. J is TRBJ1-5 and V is TRBV2; D might be TRBD1 (5 bases). The CDR3 covers 14 residues. V lost 6 bases and J 4 bases, leaving 13 bases between the germline ends. The germline gives CDR1 SNHLY, CDR2 FYNNEI. In nucleotides, the CDR3 is TGTGCCAGCAGGGCAGGGTCGGCGAATCAGCCCCAGCATTTT. It encodes CASRAGSANQPQHF. Variable domain in full (rest from reference TRBV2 and TRBJ1-5): EPEVTQTPSHQVTQMGQEVILRCVPISNHLYFYWYRQILGQKVEFLVSFYNNEISEKSEIFDDQFSVERPDGSNFTLKIRSTKLEDSAMYFCASRAGSANQPQHFGDGTRLSIL.

The CDR3, as DNA: TGTGCCCTACGACCGGGACACCAGAACTATGGCTACACCTTC. This encodes CALRPGHQNYGYTF. V is TRBV2 and J is TRBJ1-2; a weak D match, TRBD1 (6 bases). This CDR3 has 14 residues. V lost 11 bases, J lost 2 bases, and 18 bases lay in between. Germline V lookup: CDR1 SNHLY, CDR2 FYNNEI.

The CDR3 here is CASSPWTENTEAFF. CDR3 bases: TGTGCCAGCAGTCCCTGGACAGAGAACACTGAAGCTTTCTTT. The chain couples TRBV27 to TRBJ1-1, with D possibly being TRBD1 (6 bases). There are 14 residues in the CDR3. The V end lost 5 bases, the J end lost 1 base, and 11 bases lay between the germline ends. In germline, CDR1 is MNHEY, CDR2 SMNVEV (reference sequence).

V is TRBV28 and J is TRBJ2-7, with D maybe TRBD1 (5 bases). V was pared by 5 bases and J by 4 bases, with 12 bases between. The CDR3 has 13 amino acids. In germline, CDR1 is MDHEN, CDR2 SYDVKM. The CDR3 sequence is CASSPRVGYEQYF. CDR3 DNA sequence: TGTGCCAGCAGTCCCAGGGTTGGGTACGAGCAGTACTTC.